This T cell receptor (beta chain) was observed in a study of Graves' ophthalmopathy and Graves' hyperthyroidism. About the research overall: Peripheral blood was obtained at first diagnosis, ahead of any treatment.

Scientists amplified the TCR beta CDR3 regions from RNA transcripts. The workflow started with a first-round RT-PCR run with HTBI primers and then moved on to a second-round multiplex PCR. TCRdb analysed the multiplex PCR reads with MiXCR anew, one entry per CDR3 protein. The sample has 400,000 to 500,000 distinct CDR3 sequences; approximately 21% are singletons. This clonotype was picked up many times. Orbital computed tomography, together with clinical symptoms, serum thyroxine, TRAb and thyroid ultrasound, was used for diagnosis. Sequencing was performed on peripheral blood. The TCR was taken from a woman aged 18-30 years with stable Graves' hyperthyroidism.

This chain's CDR3 is CATSLAGGIQETQYF. Here the CDR3 DNA reads TGTGCCACCTCACTAGCGGGGGGGATCCAAGAGACCCAGTACTTC. The rearrangement links TRBV6-1 to TRBJ2-5; TRBD2 matches at 13 bases. The CDR3 is made up of 15 amino acids. V dropped 10 bases and J dropped 1; count of bases not matched to a gene: 6. Germline CDR1 is MNHNS and CDR2 is SASEGT.